A selection of T cell receptor beta chains follows, all from one sample in a study of cytomegalovirus exposure and HLA in healthy donors. The assay was immunoSEQ multiplex PCR, and TCRdb's table has in-frame clones only and misses some. Among fewer than 200,000 clones listed, over 60% were seen once. Material for sequencing was PBMCs. These receptors originate from a girl between 10 and 17 years old in good health and CMV-seronegative. Both conserved end residues are part of each CDR3. The D gene is left open where the match is weak. Clone size is shown for a subset of rows, as once, few, many or a class of expanded clone.

j_call v_call clone_size d_call cdr3_nt cdr3_aa
TRBJ1-1 TRBV7-3 NA NA TGTGCCAGCAGCTTAACATGGCGGGGGGACACTGAAGCTTTCTTT CASSLTWRGDTEAFF
TRBJ1-4 TRBV5-1 NA NA TGCGCCAGCAGCCCCGCGCGGGGACCAAATGAAAAACTGTTTTTT CASSPARGPNEKLFF
TRBJ1-5 TRBV29-1 few NA TGCAGCGTTGCCAACAGGAATCAGCCCCAGCATTTT CSVANRNQPQHF
TRBJ2-1 TRBV5-4 NA TRBD2 TGTGCCAGCAGCCCCTCAGCGGGGGGGCTAAATGAGCAGTTCTTC CASSPSAGGLNEQFF
TRBJ2-7 TRBV14 NA NA TGTGCCAGCTCGCGGAGCTCCTACGAGCAGTACTTC CASSRSSYEQYF
TRBJ2-7 TRBV18 NA NA TGTGCCAGCTCACCAACGGAGGACGAGCAGTACTTC CASSPTEDEQYF
TRBJ2-1 TRBV2 NA NA TGTGCCAGCAGTGAAAGAAGGGGGTACAATGAGCAGTTCTTC CASSERRGYNEQFF
TRBJ1-2 TRBV7-9 NA TRBD1 TGTGCCAGCAGCTATTCAGGGGGCTGGGGCTATGGCTACACCTTC CASSYSGGWGYGYTF
TRBJ2-7 TRBV29-1 NA NA TGCAGCGTTGAAGTGGCGGAGACTATGGAGTACTTC CSVEVAETMEYF
TRBJ2-7 TRBV5-1 once TRBD1 TGCGCCAGCAGCTCTGTGACAGGGGTTTCCTACGAGCAGTACTTC CASSSVTGVSYEQYF